A single sample gave rise to the 13 T cell receptor beta chains below, sequenced in a study of T cells in pancreatic ductal adenocarcinoma. The selected patients with pancreatic ductal adenocarcinoma had surgery but no neoadjuvant therapy. Some clones are missing from TCRdb's copy, which holds only in-frame ones; the method was immunoSEQ multiplex PCR. The data contain 97,000 or so clones, over 90% of them singletons. Sequencing was done on a sample of PBMCs. The origin of the receptors is a human donor with pancreatic ductal adenocarcinoma.

V usage is TRBV2 and J usage is TRBJ2-2; D might be TRBD1 (7 bases). Trimming left V 0 bases short and J 7 bases short, with 12 bases between. Germline assignment: CDR1 SNHLY and CDR2 FYNNEI. The CDR3 contains 15 residues. As DNA, the CDR3 is TGTGCCAGCAGTGAAGCGGGGGGACAGATCGGGGAGCTGTTTTTT. Amino acid sequence: CASSEAGGQIGELFF.

The V call is TRBV10-3, the J call TRBJ1-1; D perhaps matches TRBD1 (5 bases). The V gene's germline CDR1 is ENHRY and CDR2 SYGVKD. The CDR3 length is 12 residues. V was trimmed by 7 bases and J by 3 bases, leaving 9 bases between them. DNA of the CDR3: TGTGCCATCAATGGGGCGGACACTGAAGCTTTCTTT. The encoded protein is CAINGADTEAFF.

In its sample, this clone was seen once. CDR3 protein: CASSLVGVTDTQYF. CDR3 DNA: TGCGCCAGCAGCTTGGTTGGAGTAACAGATACGCAGTATTTT. The chain uses TRBV5-1 and TRBJ2-3, with D hard to call. The CDR3 consists of 14 residues. The germline V gene encodes CDR1 SGHRS and CDR2 YFSETQ. Trimming pared 0 bases from V and 3 bases from J, leaving 8 bases between.

This sequence joins TRBV30 and TRBJ1-1; the match to TRBD1 covers 7 bases. The length of the CDR3 is 16 residues. From germline, CDR1 is GTSNPN and CDR2 SVGIG (reference sequence). Trimming took 0 bases from V and 2 from J; bases not matched to a gene: 9. The CDR3 sequence: CAWSVDNRGGNTEAFF. The CDR3 DNA reads TGTGCCTGGAGTGTAGATAACAGGGGAGGTAACACTGAAGCTTTCTTT.

The chain is built from TRBV7-9 and TRBJ2-7, with 8 bases fitting TRBD1. CDR1 and CDR2 from the germline V gene are SEHNR and FQNEAQ (reference sequence). This CDR3 has 14 residues. With 5 bases clipped from V and 2 bases from J, the junction kept 5 bases outside the gene matches. The CDR3 region is CASSERTGTYEQYF. CDR3 DNA sequence: TGTGCCAGCAGCGAACGGACAGGGACCTACGAGCAGTACTTC.

The gene calls are TRBV4-3 and TRBJ2-3; D call uncertain. V lost 1 base to trimming and J lost 3 bases, with 11 bases between them. This CDR3 region has 15 residues. Germline V lookup: CDR1 LGHNA, CDR2 YSLEER. The CDR3 bases are TGCGCCAGCAGCCAAGCCCCCGTCCGGACAGATACGCAGTATTTT. It encodes CASSQAPVRTDTQYF.

This chain links TRBV7-9 with TRBJ2-7; maybe TRBD1 (5 bases). Germline values: CDR1 SEHNR, CDR2 FQNEAQ (reference sequence). The V end lost 2 bases, the J end lost 1 base, and 12 bases lay between the germline ends. CDR3 size: 15 residues. CDR3 loop: CASSLLDSLSYEQYF. DNA for the CDR3: TGTGCCAGCAGCTTACTTGACAGCTTATCCTACGAGCAGTACTTC.

The rearrangement uses TRBV5-1 and TRBJ2-1; D may be TRBD2 (6 bases). Looked up from germline, CDR1 is SGHRS and CDR2 is YFSETQ. V was pared by 0 bases and J by 4 bases, with 17 bases between. The CDR3 consists of 17 residues. DNA for the CDR3: TGCGCCAGCAGCTTGGGGTCCTTCCGGGACTCTTACAATGAGCAGTTCTTC. This gives the protein CASSLGSFRDSYNEQFF.

The chain joins TRBV13 to TRBJ2-3, with a weak D call TRBD2 (6 bases). The ends were cut back, 3 bases at V and 2 bases at J, with 12 bases in the middle. Germline V CDR1 and CDR2: PRHDT, FYEKMQ (reference sequence). The CDR3 consists of 15 residues. The CDR3 coding sequence is TGTGCCAGCAGCTTGTGGGACTCCAACACAGATACGCAGTATTTT. It specifies CASSLWDSNTDTQYF.

V usage is TRBV30 and J usage is TRBJ2-2; 10 bases map to TRBD2. This CDR3 is 16 amino acids long. V dropped 2 bases and J dropped 8; count of bases not matched to a gene: 11. CDR1 and CDR2 from the germline V gene are GTSNPN and SVGIG (reference sequence). The CDR3 is CAWSLQLAGVGGELFF. CDR3 bases: TGTGCCTGGAGTCTCCAGCTAGCGGGAGTGGGGGGGGAGCTGTTTTTT.

This clone appeared a single time. This sequence joins TRBV29-1 and TRBJ1-2, with unresolved D. V shed 6 bases and J shed 6 bases, with 17 bases lying between them. This CDR3 contains 13 residues. Germline V CDR1 and CDR2: SQVTM, ANQGSEA. The CDR3 bases are TGCAGCGTATCCGGCGGAGTACTCCATGGCTACACCTTC. This encodes CSVSGGVLHGYTF.

The rearrangement uses TRBV10-3 and TRBJ1-2; maybe TRBD1 (5 bases). The CDR3 covers 13 residues. CDR1 and CDR2 from the germline V gene are ENHRY and SYGVKD. V was cut by 6 bases and J by 6 bases, with 14 bases left in between. The CDR3 DNA follows: TGTGCCATCAGAAACGGGACTCTCCATGGCTACACCTTC. The encoded protein is CAIRNGTLHGYTF.

This rearrangement joins TRBV12-1 to TRBJ1-2; the DNA was not compared with TRBD1, the D call given in the table. TRBV12-1 is described as a pseudogene. The length of the CDR3 is 15 residues. In nucleotides, the CDR3 is TGTGCCAGCATGCAAAGGGACAGGGGGCCGAGAGGCTACACCTTC. It translates to CASMQRDRGPRGYTF.